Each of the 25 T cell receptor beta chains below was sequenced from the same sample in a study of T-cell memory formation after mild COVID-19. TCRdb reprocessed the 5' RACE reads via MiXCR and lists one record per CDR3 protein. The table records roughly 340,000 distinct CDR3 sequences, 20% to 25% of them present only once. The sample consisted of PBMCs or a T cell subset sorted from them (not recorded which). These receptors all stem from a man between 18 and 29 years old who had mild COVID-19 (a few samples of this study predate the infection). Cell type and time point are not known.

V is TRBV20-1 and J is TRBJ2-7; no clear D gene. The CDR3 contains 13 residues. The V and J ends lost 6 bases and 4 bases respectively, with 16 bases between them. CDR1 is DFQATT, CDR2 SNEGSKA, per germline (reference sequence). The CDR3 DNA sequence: TGCAGTGCGCGACCCCCGGACGCTTACGAGCAGTACTTC. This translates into CSARPPDAYEQYF.

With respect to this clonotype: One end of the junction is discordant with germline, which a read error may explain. This chain's CDR3 is CASSNSGTGGRETQYF. The CDR3 DNA sequence: TGTGCCAGCAGTAACTCCGGGACAGGGGGCCGAGAGACCCAGTACTTC. V is TRBV6-5 and J is TRBJ2-5; 12 positions match TRBD1. CDR1 and CDR2 (germline): MNHEY, SVGAGI. The CDR3 contains 16 residues.

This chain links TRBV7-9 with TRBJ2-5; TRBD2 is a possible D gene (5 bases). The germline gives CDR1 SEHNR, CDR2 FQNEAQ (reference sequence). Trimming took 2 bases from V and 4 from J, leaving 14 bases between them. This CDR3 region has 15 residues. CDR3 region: CASSLSSGVRETQYF. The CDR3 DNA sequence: TGTGCCAGCAGCTTAAGTTCCGGGGTCCGAGAGACCCAGTACTTC.

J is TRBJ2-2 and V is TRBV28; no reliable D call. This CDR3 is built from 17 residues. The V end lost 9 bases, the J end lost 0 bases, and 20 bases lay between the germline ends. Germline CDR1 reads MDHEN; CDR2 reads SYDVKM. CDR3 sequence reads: CARHYTSPGPNTGELFF. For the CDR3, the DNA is TGTGCCAGACACTATACCTCCCCCGGGCCGAACACCGGGGAGCTGTTTTTT.

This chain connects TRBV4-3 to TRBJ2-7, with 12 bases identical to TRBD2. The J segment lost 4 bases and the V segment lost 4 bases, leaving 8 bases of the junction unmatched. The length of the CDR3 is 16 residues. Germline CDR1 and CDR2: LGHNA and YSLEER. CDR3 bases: TGCGCCAGCAGCCGTCGTACTAGCGGGAGGAGGTACGAGCAGTACTTC. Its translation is CASSRRTSGRRYEQYF.

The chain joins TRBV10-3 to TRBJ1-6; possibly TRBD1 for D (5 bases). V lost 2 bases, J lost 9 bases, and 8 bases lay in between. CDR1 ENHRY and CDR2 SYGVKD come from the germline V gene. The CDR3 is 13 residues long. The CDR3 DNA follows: TGTGCCATCAGTGAGGAAGGGGCTTCACCCCTCCACTTT. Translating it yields CAISEEGASPLHF.

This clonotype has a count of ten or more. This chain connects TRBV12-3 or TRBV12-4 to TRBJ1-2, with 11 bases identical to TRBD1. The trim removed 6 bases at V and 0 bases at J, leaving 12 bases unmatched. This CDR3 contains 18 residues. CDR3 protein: CASRHRDRGSQANYGYTF. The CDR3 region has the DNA TGTGCCAGCAGACACCGGGACAGGGGGAGTCAAGCTAACTATGGCTACACCTTC.

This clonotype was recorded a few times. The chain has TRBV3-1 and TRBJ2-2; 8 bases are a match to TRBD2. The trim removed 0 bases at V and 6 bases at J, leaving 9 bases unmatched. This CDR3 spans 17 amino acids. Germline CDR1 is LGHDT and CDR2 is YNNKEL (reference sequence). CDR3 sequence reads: CASSQDPGRVLAGELFF. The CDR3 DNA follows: TGTGCCAGCAGCCAAGATCCCGGGAGGGTTTTGGCCGGGGAGCTGTTTTTT.

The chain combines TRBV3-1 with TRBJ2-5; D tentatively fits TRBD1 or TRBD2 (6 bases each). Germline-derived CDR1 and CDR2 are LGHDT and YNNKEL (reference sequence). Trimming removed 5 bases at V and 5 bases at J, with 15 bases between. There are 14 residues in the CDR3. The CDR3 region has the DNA TGTGCCAGCAGCTTTCGAGGGGGGATTGAGACCCAGTACTTC. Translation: CASSFRGGIETQYF.

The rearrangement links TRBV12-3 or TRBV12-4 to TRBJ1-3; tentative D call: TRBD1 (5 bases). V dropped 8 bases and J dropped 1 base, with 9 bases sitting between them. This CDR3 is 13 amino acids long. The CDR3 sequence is CASVGPSGNTIYF. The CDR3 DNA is TGTGCCAGCGTGGGGCCGTCTGGAAACACCATATATTTT.

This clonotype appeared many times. This chain's CDR3 is CAWSRGTGGYSNQPQHF. The CDR3 DNA reads as TGTGCCTGGAGCCGCGGGACAGGGGGATATAGCAATCAGCCCCAGCATTTT. The V and J genes are TRBV30 and TRBJ1-5; 11 positions match TRBD1. This CDR3 has 17 residues. CDR1 GTSNPN and CDR2 SVGIG come from the germline V gene (reference sequence). V was clipped by 3 bases and J by 0 bases; unmatched bases: 7.

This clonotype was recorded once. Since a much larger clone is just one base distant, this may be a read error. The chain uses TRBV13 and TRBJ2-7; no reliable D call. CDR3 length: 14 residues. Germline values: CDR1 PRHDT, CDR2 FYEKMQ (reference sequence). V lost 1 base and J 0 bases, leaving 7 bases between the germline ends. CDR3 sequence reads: CASSLVPDSYEQYF. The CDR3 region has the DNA TGTGCCAGCAGCTTAGTCCCTGACTCCTACGAGCAGTACTTC.

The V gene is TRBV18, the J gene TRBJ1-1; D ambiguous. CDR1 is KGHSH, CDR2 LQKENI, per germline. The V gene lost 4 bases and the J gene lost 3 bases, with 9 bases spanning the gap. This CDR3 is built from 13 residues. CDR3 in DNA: TGTGCCAGCTCACTCAAGGAATACACTGAAGCTTTCTTT. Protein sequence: CASSLKEYTEAFF.

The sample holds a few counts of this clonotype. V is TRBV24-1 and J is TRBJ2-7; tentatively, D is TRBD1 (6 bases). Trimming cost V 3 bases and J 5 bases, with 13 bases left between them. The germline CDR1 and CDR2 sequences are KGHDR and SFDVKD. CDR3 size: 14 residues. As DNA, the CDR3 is TGTGCCACCAGTGATCACAGGGTTCGCGACGAGCAGTACGTC. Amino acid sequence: CATSDHRVRDEQYV.

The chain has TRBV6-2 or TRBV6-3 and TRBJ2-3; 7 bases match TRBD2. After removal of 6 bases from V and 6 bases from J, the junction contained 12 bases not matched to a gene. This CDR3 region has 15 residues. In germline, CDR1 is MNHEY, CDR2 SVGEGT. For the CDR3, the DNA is TGTGCCAGCAGAAGGGGAGGGGCCGCCGGGGATACGCAGTATTTT. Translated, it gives CASRRGGAAGDTQYF.

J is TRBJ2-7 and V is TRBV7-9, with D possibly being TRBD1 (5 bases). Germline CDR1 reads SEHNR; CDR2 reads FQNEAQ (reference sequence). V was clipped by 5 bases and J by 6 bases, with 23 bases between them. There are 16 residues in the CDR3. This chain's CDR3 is CASSKWWWVQGLEQYV. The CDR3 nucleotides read TGTGCCAGCAGCAAATGGTGGTGGGTCCAGGGCCTCGAGCAGTACGTC.

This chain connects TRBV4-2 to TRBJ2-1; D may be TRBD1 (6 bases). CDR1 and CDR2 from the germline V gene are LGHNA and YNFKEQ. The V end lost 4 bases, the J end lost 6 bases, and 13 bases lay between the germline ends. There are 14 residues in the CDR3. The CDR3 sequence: CASSPQGRSNEQFF. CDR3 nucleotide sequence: TGTGCCAGCAGCCCACAGGGACGCAGCAATGAGCAGTTCTTC.

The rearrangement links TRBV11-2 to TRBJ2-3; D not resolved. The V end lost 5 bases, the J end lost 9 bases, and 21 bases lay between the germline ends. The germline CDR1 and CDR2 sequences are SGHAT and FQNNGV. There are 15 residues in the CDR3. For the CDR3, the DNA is TGTGCCAGCAGCCACACGGGCCTCCCCCGCGGAACGCAGTATTTT. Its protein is CASSHTGLPRGTQYF.

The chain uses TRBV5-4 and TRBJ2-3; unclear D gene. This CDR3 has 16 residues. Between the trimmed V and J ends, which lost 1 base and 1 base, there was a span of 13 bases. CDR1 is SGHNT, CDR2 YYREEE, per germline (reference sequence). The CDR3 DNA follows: TGTGCCAGCAGCTTGCAATGGAAGGCCCGCACAGATACGCAGTATTTT. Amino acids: CASSLQWKARTDTQYF.

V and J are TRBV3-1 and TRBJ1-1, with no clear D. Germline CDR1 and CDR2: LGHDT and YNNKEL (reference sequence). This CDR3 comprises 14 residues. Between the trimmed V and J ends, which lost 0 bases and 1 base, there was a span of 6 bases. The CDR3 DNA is TGTGCCAGCAGCCAAGACGGCTGGAACACTGAAGCTTTCTTT. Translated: CASSQDGWNTEAFF. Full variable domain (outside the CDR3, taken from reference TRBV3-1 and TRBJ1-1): DTAVSQTPKYLVTQMGNDKSIKCEQNLGHDTMYWYKQDSKKFLKIMFSYNNKELIINETVPNRFSPKSPDKAHLNLHINSLELGDSAVYFCASSQDGWNTEAFFGQGTRLTVV.

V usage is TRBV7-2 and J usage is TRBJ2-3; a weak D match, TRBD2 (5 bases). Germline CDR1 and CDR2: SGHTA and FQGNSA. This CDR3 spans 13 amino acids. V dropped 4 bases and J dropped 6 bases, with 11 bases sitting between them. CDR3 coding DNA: TGTGCCAGCAGCTCCGGACTCCAGGATACGCAGTATTTT. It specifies CASSSGLQDTQYF.

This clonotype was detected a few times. The CDR3 spells CASSQGGGPFARETQYF. The CDR3 coding sequence is TGTGCCAGCAGCCAAGGCGGGGGGCCTTTTGCGAGGGAGACCCAGTACTTC. This chain links TRBV3-1 with TRBJ2-5; 8 nucleotides agree with TRBD2. Germline V gene sequence: CDR1 LGHDT, CDR2 YNNKEL (reference sequence). Unmatched junction bases numbered 12, after V lost 1 base and J lost 5 bases. The CDR3 covers 17 residues.

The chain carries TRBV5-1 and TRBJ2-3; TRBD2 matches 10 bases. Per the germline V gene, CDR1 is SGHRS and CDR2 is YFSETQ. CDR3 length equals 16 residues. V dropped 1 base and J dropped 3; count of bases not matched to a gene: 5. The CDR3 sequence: CASSLSASGGTDTQYF. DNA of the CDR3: TGCGCCAGCAGCTTGTCGGCTAGCGGGGGAACAGATACGCAGTATTTT.

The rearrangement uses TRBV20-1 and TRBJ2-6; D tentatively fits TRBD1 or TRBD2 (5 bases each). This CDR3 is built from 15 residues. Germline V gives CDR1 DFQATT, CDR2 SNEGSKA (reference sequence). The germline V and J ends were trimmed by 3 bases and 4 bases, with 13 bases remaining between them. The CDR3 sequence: CSARAGSSGANVLTF. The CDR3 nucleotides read TGCAGTGCTAGGGCAGGGAGTTCGGGGGCCAACGTCCTGACTTTC.

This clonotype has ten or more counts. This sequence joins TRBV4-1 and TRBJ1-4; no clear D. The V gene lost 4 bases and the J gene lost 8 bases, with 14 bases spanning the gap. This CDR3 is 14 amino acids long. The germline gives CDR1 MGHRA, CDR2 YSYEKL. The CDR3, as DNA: TGCGCCAGCAGCCTTTCCCCGGGTCGCGAAAAACTGTTTTTT. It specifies CASSLSPGREKLFF.